This TCR beta chain was recovered during a study of shared T cell receptors in the human thymus. Method: immunoSEQ multiplex PCR; TCRdb's copy keeps in-frame clones and lacks some. This sample has under 700,000 clones, with about 84% found just once. The germline V gene encodes CDR1 SEHNR and CDR2 FQNEAQ (reference sequence). This CDR3 is built from 17 residues. V dropped 3 bases and J dropped 0 bases, with 15 bases sitting between them. These data were likewise used in another study, on human thymus T cells. In that study: Resections removed during corrective heart surgery provided the thymus tissue used.

The sequence was obtained from a boy in the first two years of life with a congenital heart defect. The V gene is TRBV7-9, the J gene TRBJ2-1; D remains ambiguous. The sample was thymocytes. The CDR3 region has the DNA TGTGCCAGCAGCTTGAGTATTCCGAATCGCTCCTACAATGAGCAGTTCTTC. Translated: CASSLSIPNRSYNEQFF.